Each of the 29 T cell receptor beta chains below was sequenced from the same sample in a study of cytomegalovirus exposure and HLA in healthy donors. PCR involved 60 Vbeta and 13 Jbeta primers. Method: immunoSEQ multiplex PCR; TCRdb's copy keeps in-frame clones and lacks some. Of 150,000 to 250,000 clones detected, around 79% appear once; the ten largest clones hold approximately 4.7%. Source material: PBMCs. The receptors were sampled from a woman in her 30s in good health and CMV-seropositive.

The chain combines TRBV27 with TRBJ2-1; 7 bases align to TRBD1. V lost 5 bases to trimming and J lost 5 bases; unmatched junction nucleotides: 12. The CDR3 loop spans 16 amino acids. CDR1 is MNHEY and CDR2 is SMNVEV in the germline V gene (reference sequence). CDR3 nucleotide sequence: TGTGCCAGCAGTAGTTTACAGGGGACCCGGAACAATGAGCAGTTCTTC. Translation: CASSSLQGTRNNEQFF.

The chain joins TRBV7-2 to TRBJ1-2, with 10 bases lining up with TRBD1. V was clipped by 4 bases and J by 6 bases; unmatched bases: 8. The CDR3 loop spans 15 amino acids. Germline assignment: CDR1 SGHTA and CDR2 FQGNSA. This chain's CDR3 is CASSSYTGTGDGYTF. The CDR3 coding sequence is TGTGCCAGCAGCTCATATACCGGGACAGGGGATGGCTACACCTTC.

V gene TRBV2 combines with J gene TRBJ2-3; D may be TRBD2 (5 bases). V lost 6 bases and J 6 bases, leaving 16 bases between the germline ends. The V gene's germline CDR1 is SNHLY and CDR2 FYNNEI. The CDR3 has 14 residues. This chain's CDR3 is CASRDGLLGDTQYF. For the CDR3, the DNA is TGTGCCAGCAGAGATGGACTCCTAGGTGATACGCAGTATTTT.

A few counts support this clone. The CDR3 sequence is CASSFEAGGSQETQYF. The CDR3 DNA is TGTGCCAGCAGCTTTGAGGCAGGAGGTAGCCAAGAGACCCAGTACTTC. The chain combines TRBV7-8 with TRBJ2-5; D possibly corresponds to TRBD2 (5 bases). Germline lookup yields CDR1 SGHVS and CDR2 FQNEAQ. The V gene lost 3 bases and the J gene lost 1 base, with 15 bases spanning the gap. The CDR3 is 16 residues long.

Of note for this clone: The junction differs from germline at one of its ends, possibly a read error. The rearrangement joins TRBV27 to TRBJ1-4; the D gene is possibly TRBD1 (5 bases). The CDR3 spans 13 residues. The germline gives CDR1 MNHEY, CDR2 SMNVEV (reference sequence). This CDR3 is CASSADRGGKLLF. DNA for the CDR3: TGTGCCAGCAGTGCCGACAGAGGTGGAAAACTGCTTTTT.

The CDR3 here is CAWTGTSGSYEQYF. CDR3 sequence (DNA): TGTGCCTGGACTGGGACTAGCGGGAGCTACGAGCAGTACTTC. The rearrangement joins TRBV30 to TRBJ2-7, with TRBD2 matching over 14 bases. From germline, CDR1 is GTSNPN and CDR2 SVGIG (reference sequence). J was trimmed by 3 bases and V by 4 bases; bases with no gene match: 2. This CDR3 region has 14 residues.

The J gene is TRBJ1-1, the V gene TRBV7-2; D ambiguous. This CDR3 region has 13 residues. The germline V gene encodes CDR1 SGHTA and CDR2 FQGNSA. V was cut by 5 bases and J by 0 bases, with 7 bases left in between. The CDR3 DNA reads TGTGCCAGCAGCCCTTTAATGAACACTGAAGCTTTCTTT. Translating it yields CASSPLMNTEAFF.

CDR3 protein: CASIARTVRDRGSLGELFF. In nucleotides, the CDR3 is TGTGCCAGCATCGCGAGAACCGTCCGGGACAGGGGTAGTCTCGGGGAGCTGTTTTTT. The chain joins TRBV13 to TRBJ2-2, with 10 bases that match TRBD1. The J segment lost 7 bases and the V segment lost 7 bases, leaving 21 bases of the junction unmatched. The length of the CDR3 is 19 residues. Germline CDR1 is PRHDT and CDR2 is FYEKMQ (reference sequence).

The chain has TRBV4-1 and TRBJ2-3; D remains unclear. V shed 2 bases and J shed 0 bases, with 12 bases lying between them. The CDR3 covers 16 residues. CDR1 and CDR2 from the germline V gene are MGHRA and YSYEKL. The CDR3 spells CASSQLAATSTDTQYF. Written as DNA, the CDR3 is TGCGCCAGCAGCCAATTAGCAGCAACTAGCACAGATACGCAGTATTTT.

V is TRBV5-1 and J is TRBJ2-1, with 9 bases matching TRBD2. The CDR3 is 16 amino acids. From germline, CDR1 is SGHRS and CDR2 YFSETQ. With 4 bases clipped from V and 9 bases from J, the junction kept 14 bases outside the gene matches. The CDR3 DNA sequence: TGCGCCAGCAGCGCGCCCGGGCTAGCGGGGTTCGGTGAGCAGTTCTTC. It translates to CASSAPGLAGFGEQFF.

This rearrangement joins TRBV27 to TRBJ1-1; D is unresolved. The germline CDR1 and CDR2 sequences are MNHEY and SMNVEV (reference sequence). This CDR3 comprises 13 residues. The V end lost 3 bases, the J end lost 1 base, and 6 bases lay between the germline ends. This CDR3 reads CASSFWANTEAFF. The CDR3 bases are TGTGCCAGCAGTTTCTGGGCGAACACTGAAGCTTTCTTT.

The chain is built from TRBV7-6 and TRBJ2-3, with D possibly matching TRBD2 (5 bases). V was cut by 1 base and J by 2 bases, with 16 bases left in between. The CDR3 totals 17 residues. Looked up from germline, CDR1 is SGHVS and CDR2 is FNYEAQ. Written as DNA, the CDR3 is TGTGCCAGCAGCTTAGTCTTCGAGGCAGCGGACACAGATACGCAGTATTTT. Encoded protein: CASSLVFEAADTDTQYF. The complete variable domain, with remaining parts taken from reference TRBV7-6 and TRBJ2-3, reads GAGVSQSPRYKVTKRGQDVALRCDPISGHVSLYWYRQALGQGPEFLTYFNYEAQQDKSGLPNDRFSAERPEGSISTLTIQRTEQRDSAMYRCASSLVFEAADTDTQYFGPGTRLTVL.

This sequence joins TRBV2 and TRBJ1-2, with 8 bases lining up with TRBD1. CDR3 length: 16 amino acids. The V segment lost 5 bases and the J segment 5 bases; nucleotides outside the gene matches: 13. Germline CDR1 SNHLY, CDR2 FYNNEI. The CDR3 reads CASSINRGSSPYGYTF. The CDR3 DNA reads TGTGCCAGCAGTATTAACAGGGGGTCCTCCCCATATGGCTACACCTTC.

CDR3: CAISEVQEETQYF. In DNA, the CDR3 is TGTGCCATCAGTGAGGTACAGGAAGAGACCCAGTACTTC. This chain connects TRBV10-3 to TRBJ2-5; D might be TRBD1 (5 bases). In germline, CDR1 is ENHRY, CDR2 SYGVKD. The CDR3 runs to 13 residues. V was cut by 2 bases and J by 3 bases, with 7 bases left in between.

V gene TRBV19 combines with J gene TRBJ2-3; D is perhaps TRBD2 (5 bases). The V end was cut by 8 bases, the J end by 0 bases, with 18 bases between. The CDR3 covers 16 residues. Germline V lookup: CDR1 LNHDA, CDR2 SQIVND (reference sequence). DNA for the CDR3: TGTGCCAGTGCCCGGGGTACTGCGACTAGCACAGATACGCAGTATTTT. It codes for CASARGTATSTDTQYF.

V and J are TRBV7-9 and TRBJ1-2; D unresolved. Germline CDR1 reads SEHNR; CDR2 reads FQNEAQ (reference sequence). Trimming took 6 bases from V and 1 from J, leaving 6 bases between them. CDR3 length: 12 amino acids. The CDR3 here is CASRRDNYGYTF. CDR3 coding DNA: TGTGCCAGCAGACGGGATAACTATGGCTACACCTTC. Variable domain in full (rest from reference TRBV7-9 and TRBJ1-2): DTGVSQNPRHKITKRGQNVTFRCDPISEHNRLYWYRQTLGQGPEFLTYFQNEAQLEKSRLLSDRFSAERPKGSFSTLEIQRTEQGDSAMYLCASRRDNYGYTFGSGTRLTVV.

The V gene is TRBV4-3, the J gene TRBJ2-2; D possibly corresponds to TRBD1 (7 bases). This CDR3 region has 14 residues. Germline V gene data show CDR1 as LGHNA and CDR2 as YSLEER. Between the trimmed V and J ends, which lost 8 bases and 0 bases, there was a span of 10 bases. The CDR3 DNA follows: TGCGCCAGCGGCGGGACAGCGAACACCGGGGAGCTGTTTTTT. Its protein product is CASGGTANTGELFF.

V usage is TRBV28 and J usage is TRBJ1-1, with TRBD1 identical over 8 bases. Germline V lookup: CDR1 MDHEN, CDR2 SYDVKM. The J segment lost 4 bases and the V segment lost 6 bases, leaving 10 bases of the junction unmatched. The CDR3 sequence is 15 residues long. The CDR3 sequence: CASSILTGASTEAFF. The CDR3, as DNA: TGTGCCAGCAGCATCCTGACAGGGGCCAGCACTGAAGCTTTCTTT.

The CDR3 reads CSARSGYTF. In DNA form, the CDR3 reads TGCAGTGCTAGGAGCGGCTACACCTTC. This chain links TRBV20-1 with TRBJ1-2; D gene uncertain. Germline V gene data show CDR1 as DFQATT and CDR2 as SNEGSKA (reference sequence). The CDR3 runs 9 residues. V was trimmed by 3 bases and J by 8 bases, leaving 4 bases between them.

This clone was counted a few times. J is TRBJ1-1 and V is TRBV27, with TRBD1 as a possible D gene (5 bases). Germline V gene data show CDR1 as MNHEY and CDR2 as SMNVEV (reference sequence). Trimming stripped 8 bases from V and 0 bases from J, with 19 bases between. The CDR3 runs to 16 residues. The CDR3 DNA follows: TGTGCCAGCGGGGACTTGGGGGACCCATTGAACACTGAAGCTTTCTTT. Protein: CASGDLGDPLNTEAFF.

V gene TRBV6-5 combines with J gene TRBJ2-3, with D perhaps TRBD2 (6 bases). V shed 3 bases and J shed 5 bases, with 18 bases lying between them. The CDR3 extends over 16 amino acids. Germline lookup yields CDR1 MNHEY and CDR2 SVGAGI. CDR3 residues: CASSYGDSQLRDTQYF. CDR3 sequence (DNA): TGTGCCAGCAGTTATGGGGACTCGCAGCTGAGAGATACGCAGTATTTT.

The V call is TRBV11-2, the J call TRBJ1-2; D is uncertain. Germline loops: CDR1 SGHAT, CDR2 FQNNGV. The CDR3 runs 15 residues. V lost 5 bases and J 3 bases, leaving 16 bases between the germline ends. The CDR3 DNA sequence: TGTGCCAGCAGCGCACTCCGAGGCAGAGACTATGGCTACACCTTC. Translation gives CASSALRGRDYGYTF.

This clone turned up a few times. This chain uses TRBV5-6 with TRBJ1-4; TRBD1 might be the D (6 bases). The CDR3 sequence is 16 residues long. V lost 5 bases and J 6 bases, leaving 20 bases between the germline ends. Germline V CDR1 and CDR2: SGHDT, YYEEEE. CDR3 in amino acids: CASSFSPQGYDEKLFF. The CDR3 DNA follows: TGTGCCAGCAGTTTCAGCCCCCAGGGGTACGATGAAAAACTGTTTTTT.

The CDR3 bases are TGTGCCAGCAGCTGGGGGGGAGAGAACACTGAAGCTTTCTTT. Translated: CASSWGGENTEAFF. The V and J genes are TRBV5-4 and TRBJ1-1; TRBD1 is a possible D gene (5 bases). Per germline, CDR1 SGHNT and CDR2 YYREEE (reference sequence). The V end was cut by 3 bases, the J end by 1 base, with 10 bases between. The CDR3 is 14 amino acids.

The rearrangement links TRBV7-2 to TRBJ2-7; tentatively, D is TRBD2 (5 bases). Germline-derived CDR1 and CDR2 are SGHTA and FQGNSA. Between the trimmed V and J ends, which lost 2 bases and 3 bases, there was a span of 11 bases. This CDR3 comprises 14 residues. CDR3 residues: CASSLIAGGYEQYF. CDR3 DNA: TGTGCCAGCAGCTTAATTGCGGGCGGCTACGAGCAGTACTTC.

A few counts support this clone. The chain's CDR3 is CASSPPDVVEEKLFF. CDR3 nucleotides: TGTGCCAGCAGCCCCCCCGACGTGGTGGAGGAAAAACTGTTTTTT. This chain connects TRBV7-9 to TRBJ1-4, with D hard to call. Trimming took off 5 bases at V and 8 bases at J, with 18 bases between the two ends. Germline lookup yields CDR1 SEHNR and CDR2 FQNEAQ (reference sequence). This CDR3 region has 15 residues. The full variable domain, its missing parts supplied by reference TRBV7-9 and TRBJ1-4, is DTGVSQNPRHKITKRGQNVTFRCDPISEHNRLYWYRQTLGQGPEFLTYFQNEAQLEKSRLLSDRFSAERPKGSFSTLEIQRTEQGDSAMYLCASSPPDVVEEKLFFGSGTQLSVL.

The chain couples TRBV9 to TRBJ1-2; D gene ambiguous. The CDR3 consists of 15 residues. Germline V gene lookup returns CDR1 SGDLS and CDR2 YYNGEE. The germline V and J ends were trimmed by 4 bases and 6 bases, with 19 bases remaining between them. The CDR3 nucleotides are TGTGCCAGCAGCCCTAGCCCGGGCGGGAGGCATGGCTACACCTTC. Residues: CASSPSPGGRHGYTF.

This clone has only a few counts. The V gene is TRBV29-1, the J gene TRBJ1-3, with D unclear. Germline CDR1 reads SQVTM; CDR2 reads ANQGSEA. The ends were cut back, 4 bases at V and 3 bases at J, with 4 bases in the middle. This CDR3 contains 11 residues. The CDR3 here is CSVAFGNTIYF. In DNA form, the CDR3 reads TGCAGCGTTGCATTTGGAAACACCATATATTTT.

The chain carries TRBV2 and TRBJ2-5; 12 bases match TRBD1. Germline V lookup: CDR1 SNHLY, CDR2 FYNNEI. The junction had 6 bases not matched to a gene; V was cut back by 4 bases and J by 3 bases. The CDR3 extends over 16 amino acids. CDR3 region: CASSGPGQGAEETQYF. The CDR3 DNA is TGTGCCAGCAGTGGCCCGGGACAGGGGGCGGAAGAGACCCAGTACTTC.